The entry that follows covers one T cell receptor beta chain sequence. Its antigen target is currently unknown. Base qualities are not provided; no much larger clone lies one nucleotide away. Including the terminal cysteine and phenylalanine, the CDR3 comprises 11 residues. Just the 33-base CDR3 DNA is kept, in frame starting at base 1. For CDR1 and CDR2, the germline V gene (reference sequence) lists DFQATT and SNEGSKA. Relative to germline, V is 3 bases shorter and J is 7 bases shorter, with 10 bases between their ends. The method was the immunoSEQ multiplex PCR assay. TCRdb's version of the immuneACCESS table is confined to in-frame rearrangements and falls short of the full clone set. An unresolved V gene accounts for under half of the shortfall where checked; the remainder is of unknown origin. This sample has more than 65,000 clones in its table, and 93% of those were observed once. The ten top clones hold 0.41% of the sample.

This specimen comes from a study of technical replicates of blood from a few donors (TCRdb year 2017). Input material: T cells isolated from PBMCs. Recombination joined TRBV20-1 with TRBJ2-7; the D gene is possibly TRBD2, with 5 bases matching. This sequence was found in a human donor in good health. CDR3 loop: CSASLAGEQYF. The bases are TGCAGTGCTAGTCTAGCAGGTGAGCAGTACTTC.